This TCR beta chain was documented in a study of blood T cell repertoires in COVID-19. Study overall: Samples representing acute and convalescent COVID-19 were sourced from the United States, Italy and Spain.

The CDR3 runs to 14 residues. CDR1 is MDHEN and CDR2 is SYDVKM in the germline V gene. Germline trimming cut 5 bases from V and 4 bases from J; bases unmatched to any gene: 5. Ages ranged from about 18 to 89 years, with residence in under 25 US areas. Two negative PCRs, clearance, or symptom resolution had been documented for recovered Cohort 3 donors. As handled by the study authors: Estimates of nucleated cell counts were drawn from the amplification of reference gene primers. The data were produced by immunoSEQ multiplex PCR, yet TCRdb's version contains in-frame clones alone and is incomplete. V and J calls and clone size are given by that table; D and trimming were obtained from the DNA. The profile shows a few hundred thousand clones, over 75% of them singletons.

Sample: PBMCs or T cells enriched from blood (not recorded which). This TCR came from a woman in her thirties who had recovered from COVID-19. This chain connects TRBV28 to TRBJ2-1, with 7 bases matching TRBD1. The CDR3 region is CASSVGTVYNEQFF. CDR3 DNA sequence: TGTGCCAGCAGTGTCGGGACAGTTTACAATGAGCAGTTCTTC.